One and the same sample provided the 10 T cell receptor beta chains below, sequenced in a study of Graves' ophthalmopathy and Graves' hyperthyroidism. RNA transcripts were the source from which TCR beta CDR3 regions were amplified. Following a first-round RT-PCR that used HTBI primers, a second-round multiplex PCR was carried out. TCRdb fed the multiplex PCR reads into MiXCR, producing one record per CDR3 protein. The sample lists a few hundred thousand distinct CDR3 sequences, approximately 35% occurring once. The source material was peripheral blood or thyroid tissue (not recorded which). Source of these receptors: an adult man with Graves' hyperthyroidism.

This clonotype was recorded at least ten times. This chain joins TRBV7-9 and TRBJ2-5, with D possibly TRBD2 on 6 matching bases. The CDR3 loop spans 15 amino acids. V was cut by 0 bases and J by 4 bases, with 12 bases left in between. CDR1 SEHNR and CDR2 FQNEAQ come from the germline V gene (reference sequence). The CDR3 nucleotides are TGTGCCAGCAGCTTAGCGCTTGCGGGATCAGAGACCCAGTACTTC. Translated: CASSLALAGSETQYF.

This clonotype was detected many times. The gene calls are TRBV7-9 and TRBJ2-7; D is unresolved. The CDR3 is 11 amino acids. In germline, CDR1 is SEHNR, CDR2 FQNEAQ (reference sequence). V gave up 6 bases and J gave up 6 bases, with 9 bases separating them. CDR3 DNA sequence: TGTGCCAGCAGATCCCCGCCCGAGCAGTACTTC. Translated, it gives CASRSPPEQYF.

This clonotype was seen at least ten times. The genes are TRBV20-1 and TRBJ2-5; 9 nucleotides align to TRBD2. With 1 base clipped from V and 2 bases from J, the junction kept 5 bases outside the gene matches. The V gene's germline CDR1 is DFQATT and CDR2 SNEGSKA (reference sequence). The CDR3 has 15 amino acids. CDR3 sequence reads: CSARGGGRAQETQYF. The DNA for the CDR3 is TGCAGTGCTAGAGGTGGCGGGAGGGCTCAAGAGACCCAGTACTTC.

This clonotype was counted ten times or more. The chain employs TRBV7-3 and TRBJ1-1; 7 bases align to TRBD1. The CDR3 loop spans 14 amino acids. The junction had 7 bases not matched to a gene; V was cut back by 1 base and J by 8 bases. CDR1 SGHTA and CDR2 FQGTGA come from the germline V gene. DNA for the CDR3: TGTGCCAGCAGCTTAAATACAGGGGCCCGGGAAGCTTTCTTT. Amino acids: CASSLNTGAREAFF.

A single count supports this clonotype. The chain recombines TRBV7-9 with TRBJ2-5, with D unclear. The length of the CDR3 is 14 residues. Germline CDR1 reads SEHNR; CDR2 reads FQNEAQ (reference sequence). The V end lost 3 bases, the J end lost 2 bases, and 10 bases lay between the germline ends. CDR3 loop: CASSFPWQQETQYF. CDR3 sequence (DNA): TGTGCCAGCAGCTTCCCCTGGCAACAAGAGACCCAGTACTTC.

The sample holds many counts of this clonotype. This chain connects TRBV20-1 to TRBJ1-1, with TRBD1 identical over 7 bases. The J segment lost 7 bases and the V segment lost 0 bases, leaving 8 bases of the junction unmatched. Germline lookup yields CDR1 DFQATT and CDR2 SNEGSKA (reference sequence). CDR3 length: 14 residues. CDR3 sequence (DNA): TGCAGTGCTAGAGACGACTTCAGGGGGGGTGAAGCTTTCTTT. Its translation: CSARDDFRGGEAFF.

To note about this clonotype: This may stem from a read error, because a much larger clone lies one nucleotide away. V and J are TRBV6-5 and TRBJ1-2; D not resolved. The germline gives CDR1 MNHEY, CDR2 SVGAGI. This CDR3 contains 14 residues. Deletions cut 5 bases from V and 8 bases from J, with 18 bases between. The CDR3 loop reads CASSVSSGSLGYTF. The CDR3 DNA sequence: TGTGCCAGCAGTGTATCTTCCGGGTCATTAGGCTACACCTTC.

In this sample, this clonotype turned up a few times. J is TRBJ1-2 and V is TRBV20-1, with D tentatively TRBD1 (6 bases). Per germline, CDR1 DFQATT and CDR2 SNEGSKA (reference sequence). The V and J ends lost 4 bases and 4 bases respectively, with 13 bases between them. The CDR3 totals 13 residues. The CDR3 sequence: CSAKGGSTYGYTF. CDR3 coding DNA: TGCAGTGCTAAGGGGGGTTCAACCTATGGCTACACCTTC.

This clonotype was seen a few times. The CDR3 is CASSSLLGQAYEQYF. The CDR3, as DNA: TGCGCCAGCAGCAGTCTTCTAGGACAGGCCTACGAGCAGTACTTC. V is TRBV5-1 and J is TRBJ2-7; 7 bases line up with TRBD1. The CDR3 has 15 residues. Germline values: CDR1 SGHRS, CDR2 YFSETQ. V was clipped by 4 bases and J by 2 bases; unmatched bases: 9.

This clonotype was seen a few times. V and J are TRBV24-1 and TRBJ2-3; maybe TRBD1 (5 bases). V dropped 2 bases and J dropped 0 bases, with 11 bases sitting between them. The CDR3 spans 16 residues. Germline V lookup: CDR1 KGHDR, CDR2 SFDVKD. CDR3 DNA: TGTGCCACCAGTGATTCTCGCCCAGGGAGCACAGATACGCAGTATTTT. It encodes CATSDSRPGSTDTQYF.